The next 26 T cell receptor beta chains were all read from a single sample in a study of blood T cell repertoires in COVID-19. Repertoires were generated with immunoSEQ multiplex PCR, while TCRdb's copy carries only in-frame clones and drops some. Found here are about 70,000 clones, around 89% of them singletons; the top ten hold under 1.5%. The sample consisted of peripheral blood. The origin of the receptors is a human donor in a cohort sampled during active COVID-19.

CDR3: CASSGTGGSGNTIYF. The CDR3 DNA reads as TGCGCCAGCAGCGGGACAGGGGGATCAGGAAACACCATATATTTT. The J gene is TRBJ1-3, the V gene TRBV5-1, with 11 nucleotides matching TRBD1. Germline values: CDR1 SGHRS, CDR2 YFSETQ. V was pared by 4 bases and J by 4 bases, with 4 bases of the junction left unmatched. The CDR3 consists of 15 residues.

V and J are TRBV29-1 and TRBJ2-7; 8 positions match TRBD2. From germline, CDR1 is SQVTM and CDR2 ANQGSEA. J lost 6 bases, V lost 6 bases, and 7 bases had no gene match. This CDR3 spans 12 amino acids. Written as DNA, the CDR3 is TGCAGCGTCACTAGCGGAGCGTCCGAGCAGTACTTC. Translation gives CSVTSGASEQYF.

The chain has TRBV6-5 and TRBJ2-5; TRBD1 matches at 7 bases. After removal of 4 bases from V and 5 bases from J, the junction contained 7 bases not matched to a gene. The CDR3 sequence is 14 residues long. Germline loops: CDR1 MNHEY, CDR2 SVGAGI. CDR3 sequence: CASSSYRGGETQYF. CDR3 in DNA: TGTGCCAGCAGTTCCTACAGGGGCGGGGAGACCCAGTACTTC.

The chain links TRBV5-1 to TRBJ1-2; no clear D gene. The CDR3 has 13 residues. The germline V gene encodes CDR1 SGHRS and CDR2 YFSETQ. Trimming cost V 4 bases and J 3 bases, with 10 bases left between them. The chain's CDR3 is CASSADGDYGYTF. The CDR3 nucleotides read TGCGCCAGCAGCGCGGACGGGGACTATGGCTACACCTTC. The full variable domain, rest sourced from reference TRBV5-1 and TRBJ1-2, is KAGVTQTPRYLIKTRGQQVTLSCSPISGHRSVSWYQQTPGQGLQFLFEYFSETQRNKGNFPGRFSGRQFSNSRSEMNVSTLELGDSALYLCASSADGDYGYTFGSGTRLTVV.

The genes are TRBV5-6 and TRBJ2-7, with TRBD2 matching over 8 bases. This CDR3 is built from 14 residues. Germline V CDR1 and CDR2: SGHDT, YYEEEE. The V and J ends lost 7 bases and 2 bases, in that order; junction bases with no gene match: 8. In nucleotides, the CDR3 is TGTGCCAGCCGGACGGCGGGAGGCCCCTACGAGCAGTACTTC. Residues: CASRTAGGPYEQYF.

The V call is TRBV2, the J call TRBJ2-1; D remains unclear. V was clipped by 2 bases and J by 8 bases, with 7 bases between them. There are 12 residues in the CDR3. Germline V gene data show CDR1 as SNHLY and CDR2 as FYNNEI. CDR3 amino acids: CASSEQNHEQFF. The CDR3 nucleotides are TGTGCCAGCAGTGAACAAAATCATGAGCAGTTCTTC.

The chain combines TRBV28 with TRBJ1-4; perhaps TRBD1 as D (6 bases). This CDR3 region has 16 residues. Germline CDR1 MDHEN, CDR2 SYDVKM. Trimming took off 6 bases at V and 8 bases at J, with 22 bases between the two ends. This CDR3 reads CASSQMAPGVGEKLFF. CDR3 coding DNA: TGTGCCAGCAGCCAAATGGCTCCAGGGGTGGGCGAAAAACTGTTTTTT.

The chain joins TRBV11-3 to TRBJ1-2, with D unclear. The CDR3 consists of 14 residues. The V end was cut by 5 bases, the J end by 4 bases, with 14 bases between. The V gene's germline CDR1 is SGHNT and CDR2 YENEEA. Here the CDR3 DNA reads TGTGCCAGCAGCCCCTCCGGGTTTCTCTATGGCTACACCTTC. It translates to CASSPSGFLYGYTF.

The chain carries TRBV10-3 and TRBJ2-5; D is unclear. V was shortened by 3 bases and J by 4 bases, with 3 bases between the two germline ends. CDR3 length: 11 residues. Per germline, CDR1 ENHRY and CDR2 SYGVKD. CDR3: CAISDRETQYF. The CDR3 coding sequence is TGTGCCATCAGTGATAGAGAGACCCAGTACTTC.

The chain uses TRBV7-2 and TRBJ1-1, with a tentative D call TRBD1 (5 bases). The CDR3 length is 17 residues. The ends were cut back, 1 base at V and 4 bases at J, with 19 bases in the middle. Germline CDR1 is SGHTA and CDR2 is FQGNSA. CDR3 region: CASSLGAGYSFGTEAFF. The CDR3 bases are TGTGCCAGCAGCTTAGGGGCAGGGTATTCGTTTGGCACTGAAGCTTTCTTT.

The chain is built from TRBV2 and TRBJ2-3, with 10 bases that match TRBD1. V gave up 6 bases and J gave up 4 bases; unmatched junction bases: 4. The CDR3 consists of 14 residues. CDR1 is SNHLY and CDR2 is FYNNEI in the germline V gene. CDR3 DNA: TGTGCCAGCAGGGACAGGGGGGGGGCAGATACGCAGTATTTT. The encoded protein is CASRDRGGADTQYF.

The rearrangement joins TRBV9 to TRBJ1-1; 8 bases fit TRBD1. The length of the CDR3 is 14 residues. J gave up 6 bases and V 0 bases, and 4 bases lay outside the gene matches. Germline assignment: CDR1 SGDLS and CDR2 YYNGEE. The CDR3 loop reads CASSVADRGPEAFF. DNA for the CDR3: TGTGCCAGCAGCGTAGCCGACAGGGGTCCTGAAGCTTTCTTT. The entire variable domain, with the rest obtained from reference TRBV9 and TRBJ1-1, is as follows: DSGVTQTPKHLITATGQRVTLRCSPRSGDLSVYWYQQSLDQGLQFLIQYYNGEERAKGNILERFSAQQFPDLHSELNLSSLELGDSALYFCASSVADRGPEAFFGQGTRLTVV.

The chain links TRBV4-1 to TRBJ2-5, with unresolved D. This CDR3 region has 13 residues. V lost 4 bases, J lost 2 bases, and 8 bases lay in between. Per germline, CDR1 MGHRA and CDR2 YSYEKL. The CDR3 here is CASSLTLQETQYF. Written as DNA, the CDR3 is TGCGCCAGCAGCCTTACATTACAAGAGACCCAGTACTTC.

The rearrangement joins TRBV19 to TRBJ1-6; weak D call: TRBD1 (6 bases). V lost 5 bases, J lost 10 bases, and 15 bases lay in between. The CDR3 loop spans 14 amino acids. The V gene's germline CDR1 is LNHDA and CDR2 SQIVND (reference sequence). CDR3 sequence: CASSGSGGESPLHF. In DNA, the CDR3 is TGTGCCAGTAGTGGGTCGGGGGGCGAATCACCCCTCCACTTT.

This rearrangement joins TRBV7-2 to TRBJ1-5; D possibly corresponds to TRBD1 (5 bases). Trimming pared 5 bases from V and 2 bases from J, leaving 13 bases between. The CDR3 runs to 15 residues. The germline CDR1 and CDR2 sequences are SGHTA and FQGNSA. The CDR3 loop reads CASSPSSGGNQPQHF. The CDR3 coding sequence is TGTGCCAGCAGCCCTAGTTCGGGGGGCAATCAGCCCCAGCATTTT.

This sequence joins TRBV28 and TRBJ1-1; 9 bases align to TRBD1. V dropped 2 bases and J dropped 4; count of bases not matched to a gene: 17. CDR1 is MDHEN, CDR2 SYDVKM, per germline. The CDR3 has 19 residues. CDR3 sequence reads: CASSLDLGTGPLSGTEAFF. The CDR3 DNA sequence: TGTGCCAGCAGTTTAGATCTCGGGACAGGGCCTTTATCGGGCACTGAAGCTTTCTTT.

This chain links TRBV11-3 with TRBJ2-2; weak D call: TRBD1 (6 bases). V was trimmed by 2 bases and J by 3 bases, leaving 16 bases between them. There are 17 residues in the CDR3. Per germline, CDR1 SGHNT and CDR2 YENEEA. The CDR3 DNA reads TGTGCCAGCAGCTTAATTTGGGGACACTCCGACACCGGGGAGCTGTTTTTT. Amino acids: CASSLIWGHSDTGELFF.

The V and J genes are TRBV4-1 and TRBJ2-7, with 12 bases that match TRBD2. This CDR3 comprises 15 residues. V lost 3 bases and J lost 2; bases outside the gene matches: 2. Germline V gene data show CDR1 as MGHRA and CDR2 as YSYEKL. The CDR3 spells CASSQTSGSTYEQYF. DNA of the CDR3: TGCGCCAGCAGCCAGACTAGCGGGAGTACCTACGAGCAGTACTTC.

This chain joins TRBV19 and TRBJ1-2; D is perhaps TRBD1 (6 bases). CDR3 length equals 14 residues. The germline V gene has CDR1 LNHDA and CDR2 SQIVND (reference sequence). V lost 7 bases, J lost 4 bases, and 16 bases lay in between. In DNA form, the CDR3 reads TGTGCCAGTACGGGGGGGGGCGAAGGCTATGGCTACACCTTC. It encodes CASTGGGEGYGYTF.

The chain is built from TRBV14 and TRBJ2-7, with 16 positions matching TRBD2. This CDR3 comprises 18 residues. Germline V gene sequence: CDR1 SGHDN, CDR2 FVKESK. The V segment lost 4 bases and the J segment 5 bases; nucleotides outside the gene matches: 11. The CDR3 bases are TGTGCCAGCAGCCCATTATCGGGACTAGCGGGAGGGCCCCACGAGCAGTACTTC. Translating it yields CASSPLSGLAGGPHEQYF.

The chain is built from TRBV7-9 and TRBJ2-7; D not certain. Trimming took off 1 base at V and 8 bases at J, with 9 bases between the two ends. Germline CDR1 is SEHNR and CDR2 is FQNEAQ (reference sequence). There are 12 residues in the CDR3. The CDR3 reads CASSLVTTQQYF. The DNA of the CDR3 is TGTGCCAGCAGCTTAGTTACTACACAGCAGTACTTC.

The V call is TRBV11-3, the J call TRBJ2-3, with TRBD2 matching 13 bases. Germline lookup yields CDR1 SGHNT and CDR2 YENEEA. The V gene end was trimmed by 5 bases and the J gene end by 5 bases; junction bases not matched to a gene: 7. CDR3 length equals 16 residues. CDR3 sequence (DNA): TGTGCCAGCAGCCTAGGACTAGCGGGAGTAAGAGATACGCAGTATTTT. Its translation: CASSLGLAGVRDTQYF.

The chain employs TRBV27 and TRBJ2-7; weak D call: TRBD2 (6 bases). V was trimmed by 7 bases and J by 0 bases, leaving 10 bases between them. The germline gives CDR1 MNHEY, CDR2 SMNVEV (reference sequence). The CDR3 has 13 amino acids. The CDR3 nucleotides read TGTGCCAGCACTGGGGGGAACTCCTACGAGCAGTACTTC. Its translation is CASTGGNSYEQYF.

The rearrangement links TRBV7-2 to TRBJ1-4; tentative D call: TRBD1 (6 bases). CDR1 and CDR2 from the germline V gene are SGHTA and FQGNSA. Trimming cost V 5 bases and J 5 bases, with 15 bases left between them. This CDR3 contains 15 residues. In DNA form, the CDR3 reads TGTGCCAGCAGCGGGGGCCAAACAAGGAATGAAAAACTGTTTTTT. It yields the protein CASSGGQTRNEKLFF.

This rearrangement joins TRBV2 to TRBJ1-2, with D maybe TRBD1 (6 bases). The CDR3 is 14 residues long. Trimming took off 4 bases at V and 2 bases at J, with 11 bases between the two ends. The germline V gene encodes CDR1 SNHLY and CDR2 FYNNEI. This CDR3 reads CASSANTGNYGYTF. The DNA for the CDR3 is TGTGCCAGCAGTGCCAACACAGGGAACTATGGCTACACCTTC.

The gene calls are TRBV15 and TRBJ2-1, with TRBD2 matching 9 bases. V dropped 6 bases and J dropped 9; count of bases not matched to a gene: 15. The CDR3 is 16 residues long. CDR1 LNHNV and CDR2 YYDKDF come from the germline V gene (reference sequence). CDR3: CATSPALAGSIGEQFF. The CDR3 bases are TGTGCCACCAGTCCCGCTCTAGCGGGGTCCATTGGTGAGCAGTTCTTC.